Following are 5 T cell receptor beta chains from one sample sequenced in a study of T-cell memory formation after mild COVID-19. TCRdb passed the 5' RACE reads through MiXCR, listing each CDR3 protein once. The sample shows about 350,000 distinct CDR3 sequences, approximately 15% of them seen only once. Input material: PBMCs or a T cell subset sorted from them (not recorded which). The receptors here all came from a man between 18 and 35 years old who had mild COVID-19 (a few samples of this study predate the infection). Cell type and time point are not known.

This chain uses TRBV6-5 with TRBJ2-1; 8 bases agree with TRBD1. The junction had 5 bases not matched to a gene; V was cut back by 2 bases and J by 8 bases. Germline lookup yields CDR1 MNHEY and CDR2 SVGAGI. The CDR3 loop spans 14 amino acids. The CDR3 DNA reads as TGTGCCAGCAGTTACGGTCAGGGGGCATATGAGCAGTTCTTC. This encodes CASSYGQGAYEQFF.

The rearrangement joins TRBV29-1 to TRBJ2-2; TRBD1 might be the D (5 bases). The CDR3 totals 13 residues. CDR1 is SQVTM, CDR2 ANQGSEA, per germline. Trimming stripped 4 bases from V and 6 bases from J, with 12 bases between. In nucleotides, the CDR3 is TGCAGCGTTGTTGTCGCGACAGCCGGGGAGCTGTTTTTT. Protein product: CSVVVATAGELFF.

The rearrangement links TRBV7-6 to TRBJ2-3; TRBD2 aligns across 13 bases. This CDR3 is 16 amino acids long. Germline V lookup: CDR1 SGHVS, CDR2 FNYEAQ. Unmatched junction bases numbered 4, after V lost 5 bases and J lost 2 bases. In nucleotides, the CDR3 is TGTGCCAGCAGCACCGGGACTAGCGGGGCCACAGATACGCAGTATTTT. Amino acids: CASSTGTSGATDTQYF. Combining the CDR3 with reference TRBV7-6 and TRBJ2-3 gives the whole variable domain GAGVSQSPRYKVTKRGQDVALRCDPISGHVSLYWYRQALGQGPEFLTYFNYEAQQDKSGLPNDRFSAERPEGSISTLTIQRTEQRDSAMYRCASSTGTSGATDTQYFGPGTRLTVL.

The chain employs TRBV3-1 and TRBJ1-5, with a possible D match to TRBD1 (6 bases). The CDR3 extends over 16 amino acids. The germline V and J ends were trimmed by 0 bases and 11 bases, with 20 bases remaining between them. CDR1 and CDR2 (germline): LGHDT, YNNKEL (reference sequence). For the CDR3, the DNA is TGTGCCAGCAGCCAAGATGGAGGGGGGGGCCCCCGGGCCCAGCATTTT. Translated, it gives CASSQDGGGGPRAQHF.

In the case of this clonotype: Being one base from a much bigger clone, this may be a read error. This chain joins TRBV6-1 and TRBJ1-2, with D uncertain. The CDR3 spans 11 residues. Germline V gives CDR1 MNHNS, CDR2 SASEGT. V shed 6 bases and J shed 4 bases, with 6 bases lying between them. The CDR3 loop is CASSDIYGYTF. The CDR3 DNA reads as TGTGCCAGCAGCGACATCTATGGCTACACCTTC.